One sample yielded the 7 T cell receptor beta chains listed below, sequenced in a study of blood T cell repertoires in COVID-19. This table comes from immunoSEQ multiplex PCR, and its TCRdb copy is limited to in-frame clones, with some not included. The sample has approximately 76,000 clones; 87% are singletons. Sequenced material: peripheral blood. The source is a young man with acute or convalescent COVID-19.

The genes are TRBV2 and TRBJ2-7; D remains unclear. V gave up 7 bases and J gave up 7 bases, with 17 bases separating them. Germline V gene data show CDR1 as SNHLY and CDR2 as FYNNEI. The CDR3 is made up of 13 amino acids. The CDR3, as DNA: TGTGCCAGCAATTACAGTCCGATCGGAGAGCAGTACTTC. Amino acids: CASNYSPIGEQYF.

This sequence joins TRBV19 and TRBJ2-1, with 8 bases aligning to TRBD2. Germline CDR1 is LNHDA and CDR2 is SQIVND (reference sequence). The CDR3 loop spans 14 amino acids. The ends lost 10 bases at V and 2 bases at J; junction bases unmatched: 7. The DNA of the CDR3 is TGTGCCAAAACCCCTAGCGGGCCCTACAATGAGCAGTTCTTC. It is translated as CAKTPSGPYNEQFF.

This clone has more than one count but fewer than ten. The chain couples TRBV28 to TRBJ1-5; 7 bases map to TRBD1. The CDR3 consists of 14 residues. J was trimmed by 0 bases and V by 7 bases; bases with no gene match: 3. Germline loops: CDR1 MDHEN, CDR2 SYDVKM. DNA of the CDR3: TGTGCCAGCATAGGGACAGATAGCAATCAGCCCCAGCATTTT. This translates into CASIGTDSNQPQHF.

The rearrangement joins TRBV18 to TRBJ1-1; no firm D call. CDR3 length: 12 amino acids. V lost 5 bases and J lost 6, with 10 bases in between. Germline V lookup: CDR1 KGHSH, CDR2 LQKENI. The CDR3 coding sequence is TGTGCCAGCTCAGGACGGGAGGCTGAAGCTTTCTTT. Translated, it gives CASSGREAEAFF.

The chain carries TRBV6-5 and TRBJ1-1, with D unresolved. CDR3 length equals 11 residues. From germline, CDR1 is MNHEY and CDR2 SVGAGI. For the CDR3, the DNA is TGTGCTGGCCTGAGCGGAACTGAAGCTTTCTTT. Its protein product is CAGLSGTEAFF.

The CDR3 DNA is TGTGCCAGCAGTTACTCGGGCGGACTCAGCACAGATACGCAGTATTTT. Encoded protein: CASSYSGGLSTDTQYF. The J gene is TRBJ2-3, the V gene TRBV6-5; perhaps TRBD2 as D (5 bases). The CDR3 consists of 16 residues. Trimming stripped 0 bases from V and 0 bases from J, with 10 bases between. Germline-derived CDR1 and CDR2 are MNHEY and SVGAGI.

The rearrangement links TRBV10-3 to TRBJ2-2, with 7 bases fitting TRBD1. Germline-derived CDR1 and CDR2 are ENHRY and SYGVKD. The CDR3 is 14 amino acids. V lost 9 bases to trimming and J lost 3 bases; unmatched junction nucleotides: 7. The CDR3: CAMARGTDTGELFF. DNA of the CDR3: TGTGCCATGGCCAGGGGGACGGACACCGGGGAGCTGTTTTTT.